This TCR beta chain was captured by sequencing in a study of post-analysis software for immune sequencing data. The study's findings and limits: By F measure, samples from a shared preparation batch strongly co-clustered. Controls had significantly higher normalized Chao1 diversity than multiple sclerosis patients. The study found TRBV5-6, TRBV5-1 and TRBV20-1 among five TRBV segments more frequent in patients than controls.

As to this clonotype: What it binds is unknown.

cDNA libraries for TCR beta contained unique molecular identifiers. TCRdb re-analysed the PCR reads in MiXCR, keeping a single row per CDR3 protein. The sample includes fewer than 900,000 distinct CDR3 sequences, 46% seen only once; the top ten take 4.9%. V lost 5 bases to trimming and J lost 6 bases; unmatched junction nucleotides: 3. This CDR3 comprises 13 residues. In germline, CDR1 is MNHEY, CDR2 SVGEGT. Material for sequencing was blood. The clonotype originates from a girl aged 5-17 years with multiple sclerosis. V is TRBV6-2 or TRBV6-3 and J is TRBJ2-2, with 7 bases fitting TRBD2. For the CDR3, the DNA is TGTGCCAGCAGTCCCACTAGCGCCGGGGAGCTGTTTTTT. Protein sequence: CASSPTSAGELFF.